The T cell receptor beta chain under discussion was sequenced for a study of blood T cells in healthy people across ages. This clonotype has just a few counts. Together with a sample-barcoded 5' primer, a J-beta primer mix was included in a second PCR lasting roughly 6 to 12 cycles. TCRdb processed the 5' RACE reads anew with MiXCR; each CDR3 protein has one entry. Of 1.5 million or so distinct CDR3 sequences listed, roughly 40% are singletons. The length of the CDR3 is 17 residues. CDR1 and CDR2 (germline): MNHEY, SMNVEV (reference sequence). Between the trimmed V and J ends, which lost 6 bases and 0 bases, there was a span of 17 bases.

Material for sequencing was blood. The chain carries TRBV27 and TRBJ1-4; the D gene is possibly TRBD1 (6 bases). The TCR sequence derives from a woman under 30 in good health. CDR3 in DNA: TGTGCCAGCAGAGAGATACAGGGATTAGCAACTAATGAAAAACTGTTTTTT. It encodes CASREIQGLATNEKLFF.